These T cell receptor beta chains were read from a single sample in a study of T cell repertoires in cytomegalovirus infection. TCRdb used MiXCR to reprocess the reads, holding one entry per CDR3 protein. Here the sample spans around 170,000 distinct CDR3 sequences, 15% to 20% being singletons. The sample taken for sequencing was CD8+ T cells from PBMCs. The receptors stem from a human donor in good health (CMV status not recorded). Some clones in this sample may be carry-over from other donors' samples. CDR3s include the opening cysteine and the closing phenylalanine or tryptophan. The D gene is left open where the match is weak. Only part of the rows carry a size: once, few, many, or a class if the clone is expanded.

abundance	j_gene	d_gene	v_gene	CDR3nt	CDR3aa
.	TRBJ2-3	.	TRBV7-2	TGTGCCAGCAGCTTAGCTCAAATGGAAGCGACGCAGTATTTT	CASSLAQMEATQYF
few	TRBJ2-5	TRBD1	TRBV6-8	TGTGCCAGCAACAAAGGGGGACAGCAAGAGACCCAGTACTTC	CASNKGGQQETQYF
.	TRBJ2-1	TRBD2	TRBV19	TGTGCCAGTAAGAGTAGCGGGGTCTACAATGAGCAGTTCTTC	CASKSSGVYNEQFF
.	TRBJ2-5	.	TRBV7-2	TGTGCCAGCAGCTTCCTACCAGGGTCACTCCAAGAGACCCAGTACTTC	CASSFLPGSLQETQYF
.	TRBJ2-2	TRBD2	TRBV7-6	TGTGTCAGCAGCGCAGCCCTAGCGGGATCTACCGGGGAGCTGTTTTTT	CVSSAALAGSTGELFF
few	TRBJ1-4	TRBD1	TRBV7-8	TGTGCCAGCAGCTCCGGACAGGGGAATGAAAAACTGTTTTTT	CASSSGQGNEKLFF
few	TRBJ1-5	.	TRBV28	TGTGCCAGCAGTTCGGGGTTTAGTAATCAGCCCCAGCATTTT	CASSSGFSNQPQHF
.	TRBJ1-2	.	TRBV7-2	TGTGCCAGCACTTCCAGTGGCAGCTGGAATGGCTACACCTTC	CASTSSGSWNGYTF
.	TRBJ2-1	TRBD2	TRBV28	TGTGCCAGCAGACCAGCGGGGTTATACAATGAGCAGTTCTTC	CASRPAGLYNEQFF
many	TRBJ1-2	.	TRBV27	TGTGCCAGCAGTTTAGTTCCCCGGGCCTATGGCTACACCTTC	CASSLVPRAYGYTF
.	TRBJ2-1	TRBD2	TRBV28	TGTGCCACCAAAGCTAGCGGGAGGATCGATGAGCAGTTCTTC	CATKASGRIDEQFF
few	TRBJ2-3	.	TRBV12-3/TRBV12-4	TGTGCCAGCAGTCCGATGGACAAGACAGATACGCAGTATTTT	CASSPMDKTDTQYF
few	TRBJ2-5	.	TRBV6-2/TRBV6-3	TGTGCCAGCAGTTACTCCCAAGAGGAGGGGGCAAAGACCCAGTACTTC	CASSYSQEEGAKTQYF
.	TRBJ2-6	.	TRBV7-2	TGTGCCAGCAGCTTTTACAGGGTCGGAACTGGGGCCAACGTCCTGACTTTC	CASSFYRVGTGANVLTF
few	TRBJ2-3	TRBD2	TRBV7-2	TGTGCCAGCAGCTATAGCGGGAGCGCAGATACGCAGTATTTT	CASSYSGSADTQYF
few	TRBJ1-6	.	TRBV7-9	TGTGCCAGCAGCTTATTCCGGGAGAGCTCCTATAATTCACCCCTCCACTTT	CASSLFRESSYNSPLHF
.	TRBJ2-1	TRBD2	TRBV7-9	TGTGCCAGCAGCTCAAACTCGGGACTAGCGGGATTCCGCTCCTACAATGAGCAGTTCTTC	CASSSNSGLAGFRSYNEQFF
.	TRBJ1-6	TRBD1	TRBV28	TGTGCCAGCAGTTTACCCGGGACAGGGGTGTCACCCCTCCACTTT	CASSLPGTGVSPLHF
many	TRBJ2-3	TRBD2	TRBV7-6	TGTGCCAGCAGCAGACTAGCGGGAGAAGATACGCAGTATTTT	CASSRLAGEDTQYF
.	TRBJ2-7	TRBD2	TRBV7-3	TGTGCCAGCAGCCTTATGGTGGGGGGGGCCTACGAGCAGTACTTC	CASSLMVGGAYEQYF
.	TRBJ1-3	TRBD1	TRBV7-2	TGTGCCAGCAGCTTAGTGGCAGGGGGCGGAAACACCATATATTTT	CASSLVAGGGNTIYF
.	TRBJ2-3	TRBD1	TRBV6-4	TGTGCCAACGACGGACAGGGGACAGATACGCAGTATTTT	CANDGQGTDTQYF
many	TRBJ2-1	.	TRBV7-2	TGTGCCAGCAGCTCCGGACTGGATGAGCAGTTCTTC	CASSSGLDEQFF
.	TRBJ1-5	.	TRBV7-8	TGTGCCAGCAGCTTCGGGCAGGGGCTCAATCAGCCCCAGCATTTT	CASSFGQGLNQPQHF
.	TRBJ2-1	.	TRBV7-2	TGTGCCAGCAGCTTAATAGGCTACAATGAGCAGTTCTTC	CASSLIGYNEQFF
.	TRBJ2-1	.	TRBV5-6	TGTGCCAGCAGCTTGTTCCAGGGTGAGCAGTTCTTC	CASSLFQGEQFF
few	TRBJ1-2	.	TRBV28	TGTGCCAGCAGCCCCATGGACTATGGCTACACCTTC	CASSPMDYGYTF
few	TRBJ1-1	TRBD1	TRBV6-2/TRBV6-3	TGTGCCAGCAGCCGGGACAGGCCCTTGAACACTGAAGCTTTCTTT	CASSRDRPLNTEAFF
medium-sized	TRBJ1-2	.	TRBV7-2	TGTGCCAGCAGCTTAGCAGGGGAAGCCTATGGCTACACCTTC	CASSLAGEAYGYTF
.	TRBJ1-1	.	TRBV7-2	TGTGCCAGCAGCTTAGAGTGGAAAAACACTGAAGCTTTCTTT	CASSLEWKNTEAFF
.	TRBJ1-2	.	TRBV6-1	TGTGCCAGCACCCCTTTTCGACAGGATTTCGCTAACTATGGCTACACCTTC	CASTPFRQDFANYGYTF
few	TRBJ1-2	.	TRBV7-2	TGTGCCAGCAGCCCCCTGGGGGGGACTTTTTCCTATGGCTACACCTTC	CASSPLGGTFSYGYTF
.	TRBJ2-7	.	TRBV15	TGTGCCACCAGCAGATTCCTCGGGGGTTCCTACGAGCAGTACTTC	CATSRFLGGSYEQYF
.	TRBJ1-2	TRBD1	TRBV7-2	TGTGCCAGCAGGCCAGGGGGACTCAATTACTATGGCTACACCTTC	CASRPGGLNYYGYTF